Listed below are T cell receptor beta chains from one sample, sequenced in a study of control samples from healthy donors and cancer patients. The method was immunoSEQ multiplex PCR; TCRdb's version includes in-frame clones alone and lacks a portion of them. The data show some 120,000 clones, approximately 94% seen once. Material for sequencing was blood. The receptors stem from a man aged 25-45 years in good health. CDR3s include the opening cysteine and the closing phenylalanine or tryptophan. The D gene is left open where the match is weak. The size field is filled for only some rows; it gives once, few, many or a size class.

d_gene,j_gene,abundance,v_gene,CDR3aa,CDR3nt
TRBD2,TRBJ2-1,-,TRBV7-2,CASSLQSSGVNEQFF,TGTGCCAGCAGCTTACAGTCTAGCGGGGTTAATGAGCAGTTCTTC
TRBD1,TRBJ1-6,-,TRBV7-9,CAGQGLNSPLHF,TGTGCCGGACAGGGCCTGAATTCACCCCTCCACTTT
-,TRBJ2-2,-,TRBV6-2/TRBV6-3,CASSPPEEATGELFF,TGTGCCAGCAGCCCCCCAGAGGAAGCCACCGGGGAGCTGTTTTTT
TRBD1,TRBJ1-2,-,TRBV25-1,CASSGLAGTGNGYTF,TGTGCCAGCAGTGGTCTTGCCGGGACAGGGAACGGCTACACCTTC
-,TRBJ1-5,-,TRBV28,CASSFSRGSKKTDSNQPQHF,TGTGCCAGCAGTTTCTCTCGGGGGTCCAAGAAGACAGATAGCAATCAGCCCCAGCATTTT
TRBD1,TRBJ1-2,-,TRBV9,CASSLTGGGYTF,TGTGCCAGCAGCCTGACAGGGGGTGGCTACACCTTC
-,TRBJ1-1,-,TRBV7-9,CASSPSGRAAEAFF,TGTGCCAGCAGCCCGTCCGGACGTGCAGCTGAAGCTTTCTTT
-,TRBJ2-2,once,TRBV27,CASSLRAVTGELFF,TGTGCCAGCAGTTTAAGGGCGGTGACCGGGGAGCTGTTTTTT
-,TRBJ1-4,-,TRBV7-9,CASSLGGWTSSDNEKLFF,TGTGCCAGCAGCTTAGGTGGCTGGACAAGTTCCGATAATGAAAAACTGTTTTTT
TRBD1,TRBJ2-3,-,TRBV25-1,CASRRQGVGDTQYF,TGTGCCAGCAGGAGACAGGGGGTAGGAGATACGCAGTATTTT
-,TRBJ1-4,-,TRBV2,CASSGIGEKLFF,TGTGCCAGCAGTGGGATAGGAGAAAAACTGTTTTTT
-,TRBJ1-2,-,TRBV7-9,CASSPGTSNYGYTF,TGTGCCAGCAGCCCGGGGACCTCTAACTATGGCTACACCTTC
TRBD1,TRBJ2-5,-,TRBV5-1,CASRRQGQEQETQYF,TGCGCCAGCCGAAGACAGGGGCAGGAACAAGAGACCCAGTACTTC
-,TRBJ2-3,-,TRBV30,CAWKRARNTDTQYF,TGTGCCTGGAAAAGGGCGCGAAACACAGATACGCAGTATTTT
-,TRBJ1-1,-,TRBV7-8,CASSFRALGTEAFF,TGTGCCAGCAGCTTCAGGGCTCTAGGGACTGAAGCTTTCTTT
TRBD2,TRBJ2-2,-,TRBV11-3,CASSLALGLAGDATGELFF,TGTGCCAGCAGCTTAGCCCTCGGACTAGCGGGGGATGCGACCGGGGAGCTGTTTTTT
-,TRBJ1-4,-,TRBV28,CASSFAGGDSNEKLFF,TGTGCCAGCAGTTTTGCGGGGGGGGATTCCAATGAAAAACTGTTTTTT
TRBD1,TRBJ1-5,-,TRBV18,CASSPVQGDQPQHF,TGTGCCAGCTCACCTGTGCAGGGGGATCAGCCCCAGCATTTT
-,TRBJ2-3,once,TRBV5-4,CASSRGTLGADTQYF,TGTGCCAGCAGCCGCGGGACCCTGGGGGCAGATACGCAGTATTTT
TRBD1,TRBJ1-6,-,TRBV7-3,CASSPTGGPNSPLHF,TGTGCCAGCAGCCCGACAGGGGGTCCTAATTCACCCCTCCACTTT
-,TRBJ2-3,-,TRBV4-1,CASSHVARARADTQYF,TGCGCCAGCAGCCATGTGGCCAGGGCTCGTGCAGATACGCAGTATTTT
TRBD2,TRBJ2-3,-,TRBV9,CASSVELAGTDTQYF,TGTGCCAGCAGCGTAGAGCTAGCGGGGACAGATACGCAGTATTTT
-,TRBJ1-4,-,TRBV19,CATPGSSTNEKLFF,TGTGCCACCCCCGGGAGTTCAACTAATGAAAAACTGTTTTTT
-,TRBJ1-2,-,TRBV19,CASSMVRDYGYTF,TGTGCCAGTAGTATGGTCAGGGACTATGGCTACACCTTC
TRBD1,TRBJ2-5,-,TRBV4-3,CASSQGDRGPQETQYF,TGCGCCAGCAGCCAAGGGGACAGGGGCCCGCAAGAGACCCAGTACTTC
TRBD1,TRBJ2-1,-,TRBV4-3,CASSQDRDRVSEQFF,TGCGCCAGCAGCCAGGACCGGGACAGGGTCTCTGAGCAGTTCTTC
TRBD2,TRBJ2-7,once,TRBV2,CASRQAGGPGEQYF,TGTGCCAGCAGACAAGCGGGGGGGCCAGGGGAGCAGTACTTC
TRBD1,TRBJ2-6,-,TRBV7-8,CASRTGISGANVLTF,TGTGCCAGCAGGACAGGGATCTCTGGGGCCAACGTCCTGACTTTC
-,TRBJ2-3,-,TRBV7-3,CASSLTGGPTDTQYF,TGTGCCAGCAGCTTAACGGGGGGGCCCACAGATACGCAGTATTTT
-,TRBJ2-2,once,TRBV7-9,CASSLWQGRTGELFF,TGTGCCAGCAGCTTATGGCAGGGGCGCACCGGGGAGCTGTTTTTT
-,TRBJ1-3,once,TRBV30,CAWSRTLQDSGNTIYF,TGTGCCTGGAGTCGGACCTTACAGGACTCTGGAAACACCATATATTTT
-,TRBJ2-7,once,TRBV6-1,CASSEDQRAGAYEQYF,TGTGCCAGCAGTGAAGATCAAAGGGCCGGCGCCTACGAGCAGTACTTC
TRBD2,TRBJ2-5,-,TRBV9,CASSVTPGGALGGETQYF,TGTGCCAGCAGCGTCACCCCCGGGGGGGCCCTTGGGGGAGAGACCCAGTACTTC
TRBD1,TRBJ1-5,-,TRBV19,CASSPTGIEPQHF,TGTGCCAGTAGTCCGACAGGGATTGAGCCCCAGCATTTT
-,TRBJ1-4,-,TRBV7-9,CASSQLKQEPAANEKLFF,TGTGCCAGCAGCCAGCTTAAGCAGGAACCCGCGGCTAATGAAAAACTGTTTTTT
-,TRBJ2-7,-,TRBV30,CAWSPSREQYF,TGTGCCTGGAGCCCCTCCCGGGAGCAGTACTTC
-,TRBJ1-1,-,TRBV29-1,CSVQTGTEAFF,TGCAGCGTTCAAACAGGCACTGAAGCTTTCTTT
-,TRBJ2-3,-,TRBV5-5,CASSLISLFTDTQYF,TGTGCCAGCAGCTTGATCAGCCTATTCACAGATACGCAGTATTTT
-,TRBJ1-2,-,TRBV29-1,CSVAGTDYGYTF,TGCAGCGTGGCGGGCACGGACTATGGCTACACCTTC
-,TRBJ1-5,-,TRBV12-3/TRBV12-4,CASSQAAQPQHF,TGTGCCAGCAGCCAGGCGGCCCAGCCCCAGCATTTT
TRBD1,TRBJ1-3,-,TRBV5-3,CARSHRGSGNTIYF,TGTGCCAGAAGCCACAGGGGATCAGGAAACACCATATATTTT
-,TRBJ1-6,-,TRBV12-3/TRBV12-4,CASSSGGSPLHF,TGTGCCAGCAGTTCCGGGGGATCACCCCTCCACTTT
-,TRBJ2-2,-,TRBV18,CASSPLPDGELFF,TGTGCCAGCTCACCACTCCCCGACGGGGAGCTGTTTTTT
-,TRBJ2-7,-,TRBV30,CASKDGIYEQYF,TGTGCCAGTAAGGATGGTATCTACGAGCAGTACTTC